A single sample is the source of the 7 T cell receptor beta chains below, sequenced in a study of OX40 agonist ivuxolimab in advanced cancers. Profiling relied on immunoSEQ multiplex PCR, and the TCRdb table lists in-frame clones only, not all of them. This sample carries about 86,000 clones, about 90% of them seen once, and the ten largest clones take about 9%. The source was CD4+ or CD8+ T cells sorted from blood, collected in a trial of the OX40 agonist ivuxolimab. These TCRs come from an adult with an advanced solid tumor such as melanoma, head and neck, liver or kidney cancer.

V gene TRBV7-8 combines with J gene TRBJ1-1, with 9 bases lining up with TRBD1. This CDR3 is 15 amino acids long. Germline CDR1 is SGHVS and CDR2 is FQNEAQ. Trimming at V came to 5 bases and at J to 5 bases, leaving 9 bases not matched to a gene. This chain's CDR3 is CASSKRTGEGTEAFF. In DNA form, the CDR3 reads TGTGCCAGCAGCAAACGGACAGGGGAAGGTACTGAAGCTTTCTTT. The whole variable domain, filled in from reference TRBV7-8 and TRBJ1-1, reads GAGVSQSPRYKVAKRGQDVALRCDPISGHVSLFWYQQALGQGPEFLTYFQNEAQLDKSGLPSDRFFAERPEGSVSTLKIQRTQQEDSAVYLCASSKRTGEGTEAFFGQGTRLTVV.

This sequence joins TRBV25-1 and TRBJ2-3; D remains unclear. This CDR3 spans 17 amino acids. Trimming left V 3 bases short and J 0 bases short, with 16 bases between. The germline V gene has CDR1 MGHDK and CDR2 SYGVNS. This chain's CDR3 is CASSEGFRANSTDTQYF. In nucleotides, the CDR3 is TGTGCCAGCAGTGAGGGGTTTAGGGCCAATAGCACAGATACGCAGTATTTT.

V usage is TRBV28 and J usage is TRBJ2-3, with 9 bases identical to TRBD2. Trimming at V came to 5 bases and at J to 6 bases, leaving 15 bases not matched to a gene. The CDR3 runs to 17 residues. Germline assignment: CDR1 MDHEN and CDR2 SYDVKM. CDR3 DNA sequence: TGTGCCAGCAGTGGGACCTGGGGTAGCGGGAGAGGGGATACGCAGTATTTT. Protein: CASSGTWGSGRGDTQYF.

The rearrangement uses TRBV7-8 and TRBJ1-4, with TRBD1 identical over 10 bases. V lost 6 bases to trimming and J lost 5 bases; unmatched junction nucleotides: 3. The CDR3 runs to 14 residues. In germline, CDR1 is SGHVS, CDR2 FQNEAQ. CDR3: CASRRDRGNEKLFF. CDR3 nucleotides: TGTGCCAGCAGGCGGGACAGGGGAAATGAAAAACTGTTTTTT.

This clone appeared a few times. The chain employs TRBV2 and TRBJ1-2; tentative D call: TRBD1 (5 bases). Germline V gene lookup returns CDR1 SNHLY and CDR2 FYNNEI. The CDR3 sequence is 14 residues long. Trimming stripped 4 bases from V and 4 bases from J, with 13 bases between. Here the CDR3 reads CASSVQGPTYGYTF. DNA of the CDR3: TGTGCCAGCAGTGTGCAGGGTCCCACCTATGGCTACACCTTC.

The chain is built from TRBV7-9 and TRBJ1-2; D possibly corresponds to TRBD1 (6 bases). This CDR3 is 15 amino acids long. Deletions cut 5 bases from V and 6 bases from J, with 19 bases between. In germline, CDR1 is SEHNR, CDR2 FQNEAQ (reference sequence). This chain's CDR3 is CASSPTSGDNHGYTF. The CDR3 DNA is TGTGCCAGCAGCCCCACTTCCGGGGACAACCATGGCTACACCTTC.

The chain joins TRBV5-1 to TRBJ2-5; the D gene is possibly TRBD1 (6 bases). V was pared by 4 bases and J by 5 bases, with 15 bases between. The CDR3 is 14 residues long. The germline V gene has CDR1 SGHRS and CDR2 YFSETQ. CDR3: CASSAPTGLETQYF. The CDR3 region has the DNA TGCGCCAGCAGCGCACCAACAGGGCTGGAGACCCAGTACTTC.